Following are 18 T cell receptor beta chains from one sample sequenced in a study of early T cells in non-severe SARS-CoV-2 infection. TCRdb re-called the 5' RACE reads through MiXCR, storing one row per CDR3 protein. The sample lists 65,000 to 95,000 distinct CDR3 sequences, 11% to 15% occurring once. Sequenced input: whole blood. Receptor source: an adult who was a healthcare worker with PCR-confirmed SARS-CoV-2 infection or an uninfected control (not recorded which).

This chain joins TRBV20-1 and TRBJ2-1; TRBD1 matches at 10 bases. The length of the CDR3 is 15 residues. V shed 6 bases and J 4 bases; nucleotides not matched to a gene: 9. Germline CDR1 and CDR2: DFQATT and SNEGSKA (reference sequence). The CDR3 loop is CSADPGQGIYNEQFF. The CDR3 DNA reads TGCAGTGCCGATCCGGGACAGGGGATTTACAATGAGCAGTTCTTC.

A few counts support this clonotype. This chain connects TRBV12-3 or TRBV12-4 to TRBJ2-3, with D unresolved. The CDR3 is 13 amino acids. V was shortened by 2 bases and J by 2 bases, with 5 bases between the two germline ends. CDR3 residues: CASSLMATDTQYF. DNA of the CDR3: TGTGCCAGCAGTTTAATGGCCACAGATACGCAGTATTTT.

Worth noting for this clonotype: This may stem from a read error, because a much larger clone lies one nucleotide away. This chain uses TRBV29-1 with TRBJ2-7; D may be TRBD1 (5 bases). CDR1 SQVTM and CDR2 ANQGSEA come from the germline V gene. The V end lost 0 bases, the J end lost 2 bases, and 5 bases lay between the germline ends. This CDR3 spans 12 amino acids. The chain's CDR3 is CSVEEGPYEQYF. CDR3 coding DNA: TGCAGCGTTGAAGAGGGGCCCTACGAGCAGTACTTC.

This chain connects TRBV7-2 to TRBJ2-7; tentative D call: TRBD2 (6 bases). The CDR3 length is 14 residues. The germline V gene has CDR1 SGHTA and CDR2 FQGNSA. Trimming stripped 3 bases from V and 4 bases from J, with 13 bases between. CDR3 region: CASSLGGDPYEQYF. The DNA for the CDR3 is TGTGCCAGCAGCTTGGGGGGAGACCCGTACGAGCAGTACTTC.

The table lists this clonotype with a few counts. The rearrangement links TRBV19 to TRBJ2-5; D is tentatively TRBD1 or TRBD2 (6 bases each). This CDR3 has 15 residues. V dropped 7 bases and J dropped 4 bases, with 19 bases sitting between them. Germline V gives CDR1 LNHDA, CDR2 SQIVND (reference sequence). CDR3 nucleotides: TGTGCCAGTACCCCGGGGGCATTGGCCCGAGAGACCCAGTACTTC. It yields the protein CASTPGALARETQYF.

Only a few counts were recorded for this clonotype. The J gene is TRBJ2-7, the V gene TRBV3-1, with D perhaps matching TRBD2 (6 bases). The CDR3 totals 15 residues. Trimming removed 5 bases from V and 2 bases from J, with 16 bases in between. Per germline, CDR1 LGHDT and CDR2 YNNKEL (reference sequence). The CDR3 bases are TGTGCCAGCAGCTTAAACGGGGGATCCACCTACGAGCAGTACTTC. Translation gives CASSLNGGSTYEQYF.

This clonotype was seen more than once but under ten times. The CDR3 DNA reads as TGTGCCAGCAGCGTTACGGTAGATACCTACGAGCAGTACTTC. Translated, it gives CASSVTVDTYEQYF. The J gene is TRBJ2-7, the V gene TRBV9; D is ambiguous. The CDR3 is made up of 14 amino acids. Germline V gene data show CDR1 as SGDLS and CDR2 as YYNGEE. Trimming took 2 bases from V and 2 from J, leaving 11 bases between them.

The gene calls are TRBV10-3 and TRBJ1-5; 7 bases map to TRBD1. Per the germline V gene, CDR1 is ENHRY and CDR2 is SYGVKD. This CDR3 is 12 amino acids long. Trimming took 6 bases from V and 11 from J; bases not matched to a gene: 7. The CDR3 sequence is CAISGTAQAQHF. The CDR3 DNA sequence: TGTGCCATCAGCGGGACAGCCCAGGCCCAGCATTTT.

CDR3 residues: CASSVGGNQPQHF. CDR3 DNA sequence: TGCGCCAGCAGTGTGGGGGGAAATCAGCCCCAGCATTTT. The V gene is TRBV10-2, the J gene TRBJ1-5; TRBD1 might be the D (5 bases). CDR1 WSHSY and CDR2 SAAADI come from the germline V gene. Deletions cut 4 bases from V and 4 bases from J, with 8 bases between. The CDR3 length is 13 residues.

This clonotype was seen only a few times. The V and J genes are TRBV7-8 and TRBJ2-2; 12 bases agree with TRBD1. The CDR3 extends over 18 amino acids. The V and J ends lost 7 bases and 7 bases, in that order; junction bases with no gene match: 16. The V gene's germline CDR1 is SGHVS and CDR2 FQNEAQ. This CDR3 reads CASTSGTGGPLGDGELFF. The DNA of the CDR3 is TGTGCCAGCACCTCCGGGACAGGGGGCCCATTGGGAGACGGGGAGCTGTTTTTT.

This chain uses TRBV19 with TRBJ1-5, with D unresolved. With 5 bases removed from V and 1 base from J, the gap between germline ends came to 3 bases. This CDR3 is 12 amino acids long. In germline, CDR1 is LNHDA, CDR2 SQIVND (reference sequence). The CDR3 is CASSGSNQPQHF. CDR3 sequence (DNA): TGTGCCAGTAGTGGCAGCAATCAGCCCCAGCATTTT.

The J gene is TRBJ2-2, the V gene TRBV27; 15 bases agree with TRBD2. The germline CDR1 and CDR2 sequences are MNHEY and SMNVEV (reference sequence). V lost 1 base and J lost 6; bases outside the gene matches: 6. The CDR3 totals 18 residues. The CDR3 DNA reads as TGTGCCAGCAGTTTATTCCCGGGACTAGCGGGGGGATCCGGGGAGCTGTTTTTT. It specifies CASSLFPGLAGGSGELFF.

Ten or more counts support this clonotype. The chain uses TRBV28 and TRBJ2-7; no clear D. The CDR3 is 13 amino acids. Germline loops: CDR1 MDHEN, CDR2 SYDVKM. V gave up 2 bases and J gave up 0 bases, with 5 bases separating them. The CDR3 here is CASSLRLSYEQYF. In DNA form, the CDR3 reads TGTGCCAGCAGTTTACGCCTCTCCTACGAGCAGTACTTC.

This clonotype appeared a few times. The V call is TRBV11-3, the J call TRBJ2-7; TRBD1 agrees at 9 bases. Trimming took 2 bases from V and 6 from J; bases not matched to a gene: 11. This CDR3 is 16 amino acids long. Germline loops: CDR1 SGHNT, CDR2 YENEEA. CDR3 protein: CASSLRSGDRASEQYF. The CDR3 DNA is TGTGCCAGCAGCTTAAGGTCCGGGGACAGGGCGTCCGAGCAGTACTTC.

CDR3 loop: CASSHDSSGNTIYF. CDR3 bases: TGTGCCAGCTCACACGATTCCTCTGGAAACACCATATATTTT. The chain employs TRBV7-2 and TRBJ1-3, with D hard to call. Germline V gene lookup returns CDR1 SGHTA and CDR2 FQGNSA. CDR3 length equals 14 residues. V dropped 8 bases and J dropped 0 bases, with 11 bases sitting between them.

Note on this clonotype: Given a much more abundant clone one base away, this may be a read error. This chain joins TRBV29-1 and TRBJ2-6; unclear D gene. The CDR3 spans 15 residues. Germline-derived CDR1 and CDR2 are SQVTM and ANQGSEA. The CDR3 DNA reads TGCGGCGTTTCTACTGCAGGTGGCTGGGCCAACGTCCTGACTTTC. Translation gives CGVSTAGGWANVLTF.

This clonotype came up a few times. The chain employs TRBV28 and TRBJ2-1, with D tentatively TRBD2 (5 bases). Germline V gene sequence: CDR1 MDHEN, CDR2 SYDVKM. The CDR3 extends over 17 amino acids. The germline V and J ends were trimmed by 6 bases and 0 bases, with 18 bases remaining between them. CDR3: CASRGSRRRSSYNEQFF. In nucleotides, the CDR3 is TGTGCCAGCAGGGGAAGTCGGCGGAGGAGCTCCTACAATGAGCAGTTCTTC.

The V call is TRBV2, the J call TRBJ1-4; D is perhaps TRBD1 (5 bases). Deletions cut 6 bases from V and 4 bases from J, with 12 bases between. The CDR3 is 14 amino acids. Looked up from germline, CDR1 is SNHLY and CDR2 is FYNNEI. This CDR3 reads CASRGTDYNEKLFF. The CDR3 coding sequence is TGTGCCAGCAGAGGGACCGACTATAATGAAAAACTGTTTTTT.